The 14 T cell receptor beta chains below all came from one sample that was sequenced in a study of Ad26.COV2.S vaccination and SARS-CoV-2 variants. Data came from immunoSEQ multiplex PCR; TCRdb stores just in-frame clones and leaves some out. The sample records around 450,000 clones, roughly 88% being singletons. Documented treatment: around 19 received Ad26.COV2.S at low or high dose, single or two shots; about 5 received placebo; per-sample allocation not given. Samples analyzed were those drawn on day 63 after the first vaccine or placebo injection. This specimen consisted of peripheral blood, obtained in a trial of Ad26.COV2.S vaccine versus placebo. The receptor set was obtained from a person between 18 and 59 years old who received the Ad26.COV2.S COVID-19 vaccine or a placebo.

The count of this clone is one. The chain joins TRBV18 to TRBJ2-3; tentatively, D is TRBD2 (5 bases). The V and J ends lost 3 bases and 8 bases respectively, with 12 bases between them. CDR1 is KGHSH, CDR2 LQKENI, per germline. The CDR3 loop spans 13 amino acids. CDR3 nucleotide sequence: TGTGCCAGCTCACCCTCCCGGGCGGGTACGCAGTATTTT. This translates into CASSPSRAGTQYF.

The rearrangement joins TRBV28 to TRBJ2-1, with 10 bases lining up with TRBD2. Germline V gives CDR1 MDHEN, CDR2 SYDVKM. The V segment lost 7 bases and the J segment 2 bases; nucleotides outside the gene matches: 2. The CDR3 spans 14 residues. This chain's CDR3 is CASTTSGTYNEQFF. The CDR3 DNA sequence: TGTGCCAGCACTACTAGCGGGACCTACAATGAGCAGTTCTTC.

The rearrangement joins TRBV3-1 (or the pseudogene TRBV3-2) to TRBJ1-4, with D unresolved. V shed 0 bases and J shed 6 bases, with 11 bases lying between them. Germline CDR1 reads LGHDT; CDR2 reads YNNKEL (reference sequence). The CDR3 has 15 amino acids. CDR3 protein: CASSQEVWGDEKLFF. The DNA of the CDR3 is TGTGCCAGCAGCCAAGAGGTGTGGGGTGATGAAAAACTGTTTTTT.

The chain joins TRBV11-2 to TRBJ2-5; TRBD2 matches 12 bases. CDR3 length: 16 amino acids. Trimming removed 5 bases from V and 4 bases from J; junction bases left unmatched: 8. The germline V gene has CDR1 SGHAT and CDR2 FQNNGV. The CDR3 region is CASSPRLAGAPETQYF. CDR3 DNA: TGTGCCAGCAGCCCTCGACTAGCGGGAGCCCCAGAGACCCAGTACTTC. The entire variable domain, with the rest obtained from reference TRBV11-2 and TRBJ2-5, is as follows: EAGVAQSPRYKIIEKRQSVAFWCNPISGHATLYWYQQILGQGPKLLIQFQNNGVVDDSQLPKDRFSAERLKGVDSTLKIQPAKLEDSAVYLCASSPRLAGAPETQYFGPGTRLLVL.

The J gene is TRBJ1-4, the V gene TRBV19; D is unresolved. The length of the CDR3 is 16 residues. V was pared by 7 bases and J by 0 bases, with 15 bases between. Germline V gives CDR1 LNHDA, CDR2 SQIVND (reference sequence). For the CDR3, the DNA is TGTGCCAGTAAAACGAGGCGGGGAGCAACTAATGAAAAACTGTTTTTT. Protein product: CASKTRRGATNEKLFF.

On this clone: Other DNA sequences from this sample encode an identical CDR3 as well. The chain has TRBV6-2 or TRBV6-3 and TRBJ1-2; D is unresolved. Per the germline V gene, CDR1 is MNHEY and CDR2 is SVGEGT. This CDR3 spans 12 amino acids. With 4 bases removed from V and 2 bases from J, the gap between germline ends came to 5 bases. Here the CDR3 reads CASSSGNYGYTF. CDR3 DNA sequence: TGTGCCAGCAGTTCGGGAAACTATGGCTACACCTTC.

A word on this clone: At one boundary the junction diverges from the germline segment, which might be a read error. This rearrangement joins TRBV12-5 to TRBJ1-5, with a weak D call TRBD1 (5 bases). Looked up from germline, CDR1 is LGHNT and CDR2 is FRNRAP. This CDR3 has 17 residues. The DNA for the CDR3 is TGTGCTAGTGGTTTGGTACACTGGACCCAGACAGTATCAGCCCCAGCATTT. This codes for CASGLVHWTQTVSAPAF.

This chain uses TRBV7-9 with TRBJ1-2, with 9 bases aligning to TRBD1. Germline V gives CDR1 SEHNR, CDR2 FQNEAQ (reference sequence). Trimming at V came to 4 bases and at J to 0 bases, leaving 9 bases not matched to a gene. The CDR3 has 17 amino acids. Here the CDR3 reads CASSSYLQGAANYGYTF. The CDR3 bases are TGTGCCAGCAGCTCCTATCTACAGGGGGCGGCTAACTATGGCTACACCTTC.

The chain combines TRBV7-9 with TRBJ2-2, with 11 positions matching TRBD2. Trimming cost V 3 bases and J 2 bases; bases outside gene matches: 8. From germline, CDR1 is SEHNR and CDR2 FQNEAQ (reference sequence). The CDR3 has 18 amino acids. As DNA, the CDR3 is TGTGCCAGCAGCTTTCTGACTAGCGGGGCGTTAAACACCGGGGAGCTGTTTTTT. It yields the protein CASSFLTSGALNTGELFF.

The chain joins TRBV6-4 to TRBJ1-5; tentatively, D is TRBD1 (5 bases). Germline CDR1 reads MRHNA; CDR2 reads SNTAGT. V was pared by 4 bases and J by 1 base, with 14 bases between. The CDR3 has 16 amino acids. Written as DNA, the CDR3 is TGTGCCAGCAGTGCCTATCCGACAGCCAGCAATCAGCCCCAGCATTTT. As protein: CASSAYPTASNQPQHF.

This sequence joins TRBV5-1 and TRBJ2-7; 7 nucleotides match TRBD2. Germline V gene sequence: CDR1 SGHRS, CDR2 YFSETQ. There are 14 residues in the CDR3. V shed 3 bases and J 3 bases; nucleotides not matched to a gene: 6. This CDR3 is CASSYTSDNYEQYF. The CDR3 region has the DNA TGCGCCAGCAGCTATACTAGCGATAACTACGAGCAGTACTTC.

The chain uses TRBV28 and TRBJ1-2; D is uncertain. Germline V gene sequence: CDR1 MDHEN, CDR2 SYDVKM. The CDR3 runs 12 residues. V dropped 2 bases and J dropped 6 bases, with 7 bases sitting between them. CDR3 sequence reads: CASSLDADGYTF. CDR3 DNA sequence: TGTGCCAGCAGTTTAGACGCGGATGGCTACACCTTC.

V gene TRBV20-1 combines with J gene TRBJ2-5, with a tentative D call TRBD1 (6 bases). CDR1 is DFQATT and CDR2 is SNEGSKA in the germline V gene (reference sequence). Trimming pared 6 bases from V and 4 bases from J, leaving 9 bases between. The CDR3 consists of 11 residues. Written as DNA, the CDR3 is TGCAGTGCCCTACAGGGAGAGACCCAGTACTTC. Translation: CSALQGETQYF.

This clone has only one observation. The chain carries TRBV5-1 and TRBJ2-5; D tentatively fits TRBD1 or TRBD2 (5 bases each). V was cut by 2 bases and J by 5 bases, with 16 bases left in between. The CDR3 covers 15 residues. Germline values: CDR1 SGHRS, CDR2 YFSETQ. The CDR3 spells CASSFVGDPRETQYF. The DNA of the CDR3 is TGCGCCAGCAGCTTCGTAGGGGACCCCAGGGAGACCCAGTACTTC.